The 14 T cell receptor beta chains reported below all come from one sample, sequenced in a study of T cells after yellow fever vaccination. TCRdb analysed the 5' RACE reads with MiXCR anew, one entry per CDR3 protein. There are a few hundred thousand distinct CDR3 sequences in the sample; over 3.5% occur only once, and roughly 21% lies in the top ten. This sample comprised PBMCs, obtained 15 days after the yellow fever booster vaccination. Receptors were obtained from a man younger than 30 who received the YFV17D yellow fever vaccine.

This rearrangement joins TRBV6-1 to TRBJ1-5; 7 bases are shared with TRBD1. V shed 4 bases and J 6 bases; nucleotides not matched to a gene: 3. This CDR3 spans 13 amino acids. Germline CDR1 MNHNS, CDR2 SASEGT. The CDR3 sequence: CASSGAGGQPQHF. CDR3 sequence (DNA): TGTGCCAGCAGTGGGGCAGGGGGTCAGCCCCAGCATTTT.

CDR3: CSARTGYSNYGYTF. The CDR3 DNA sequence: TGCAGTGCTCGGACAGGGTACTCTAACTATGGCTACACCTTC. V gene TRBV20-1 combines with J gene TRBJ1-2; 8 bases align to TRBD1. The trim removed 5 bases at V and 0 bases at J, leaving 5 bases unmatched. CDR1 and CDR2 (germline): DFQATT, SNEGSKA (reference sequence). The CDR3 totals 14 residues.

This clonotype was seen only a few times. The V call is TRBV7-2, the J call TRBJ2-1; D not certain. Trimming stripped 3 bases from V and 9 bases from J, with 12 bases between. CDR1 and CDR2 (germline): SGHTA, FQGNSA. The CDR3 covers 13 residues. The CDR3 region is CASSFSRLFEQFF. The CDR3, as DNA: TGTGCCAGCAGCTTCTCTCGACTGTTTGAGCAGTTCTTC.

This clonotype was counted at least ten times. The chain carries TRBV12-3 or TRBV12-4 and TRBJ2-3; the D gene could be TRBD1 or TRBD2 (5 bases each). The CDR3 loop spans 13 amino acids. Deletions cut 11 bases from V and 1 base from J, with 13 bases between. CDR3 nucleotides: TGTGCCTCCCAAATGGGGGGCACAGATACGCAGTATTTT. This gives the protein CASQMGGTDTQYF.

This clonotype was seen ten or more times. The rearrangement joins TRBV20-1 to TRBJ1-1; D is undetermined. CDR3 length: 15 residues. Deletions cut 1 base from V and 0 bases from J, with 12 bases between. Germline CDR1 is DFQATT and CDR2 is SNEGSKA (reference sequence). CDR3 protein: CSARGLNYMNTEAFF. The CDR3 region has the DNA TGCAGTGCTAGAGGATTGAATTATATGAACACTGAAGCTTTCTTT.

This clonotype was seen more than once but under ten times. This sequence joins TRBV12-3 or TRBV12-4 and TRBJ1-1; the match to TRBD1 covers 7 bases. Trimming cost V 6 bases and J 1 base; bases outside gene matches: 5. This CDR3 has 14 amino acids. CDR3 in DNA: TGTGCCAGCAGACATGACAGGGCGAACACTGAAGCTTTCTTT. Translation gives CASRHDRANTEAFF.

This clonotype turned up a few times. This chain joins TRBV20-1 and TRBJ2-5; 8 bases are shared with TRBD2. Per germline, CDR1 DFQATT and CDR2 SNEGSKA (reference sequence). Trimming cost V 6 bases and J 4 bases; bases outside gene matches: 10. CDR3 length: 14 amino acids. The CDR3 loop reads CSAGRGGLRETQYF. CDR3 in DNA: TGCAGTGCCGGACGGGGGGGCCTAAGAGAGACCCAGTACTTC.

Ten or more counts support this clonotype. V and J are TRBV20-1 and TRBJ2-4; 9 bases align to TRBD2. Germline V gene lookup returns CDR1 DFQATT and CDR2 SNEGSKA (reference sequence). Germline trimming cut 1 base from V and 7 bases from J; bases unmatched to any gene: 8. The CDR3 extends over 15 amino acids. CDR3: CSARASSGDWNIQYF. The CDR3 nucleotides are TGCAGTGCTAGAGCGTCTAGCGGGGACTGGAACATTCAGTACTTC.

This clonotype was detected many times. The chain combines TRBV18 with TRBJ2-2; D possibly corresponds to TRBD1 (6 bases). The germline V gene has CDR1 KGHSH and CDR2 LQKENI. Trimming left V 0 bases short and J 1 base short, with 12 bases between. This CDR3 is 17 amino acids long. CDR3 coding DNA: TGTGCCAGCTCACCACCGGGCAGGGGCAGGAACACCGGGGAGCTGTTTTTT. Translation gives CASSPPGRGRNTGELFF.

This clonotype was detected many times. V usage is TRBV28 and J usage is TRBJ2-3, with D tentatively TRBD2 (7 bases). The CDR3 consists of 16 residues. V dropped 1 base and J dropped 3 bases, with 14 bases sitting between them. Germline V gives CDR1 MDHEN, CDR2 SYDVKM. CDR3 bases: TGTGCCAGCAGTTTATTGGCGGGGGCTAAGACAGATACGCAGTATTTT. Amino acid sequence: CASSLLAGAKTDTQYF.

This CDR3 is CASSRTDLGGYEQYF. CDR3 DNA: TGCGCCAGCAGTCGTACAGACCTGGGGGGGTACGAGCAGTACTTC. This chain links TRBV4-1 with TRBJ2-7, with TRBD2 identical over 7 bases. Germline CDR1 is MGHRA and CDR2 is YSYEKL. This CDR3 is built from 15 residues. The V gene end was trimmed by 6 bases and the J gene end by 4 bases; junction bases not matched to a gene: 12.

V and J are TRBV5-4 and TRBJ2-7, with D unresolved. The CDR3 loop spans 12 amino acids. The ends were cut back, 4 bases at V and 1 base at J, with 6 bases in the middle. Germline V gene sequence: CDR1 SGHNT, CDR2 YYREEE (reference sequence). CDR3 sequence (DNA): TGTGCCAGCAGCGCAGGTTCCTACGAGCAGTACTTC. Residues: CASSAGSYEQYF.

This clonotype was counted ten times or more. V gene TRBV5-6 combines with J gene TRBJ2-1; D unresolved. CDR3 size: 14 residues. The germline CDR1 and CDR2 sequences are SGHDT and YYEEEE. Trimming left V 2 bases short and J 6 bases short, with 12 bases between. The CDR3 loop reads CASSLKGFGNEQFF. DNA for the CDR3: TGTGCCAGCAGCTTAAAGGGTTTCGGCAATGAGCAGTTCTTC.

This clonotype was observed a few times. V usage is TRBV4-1 and J usage is TRBJ2-2; 7 positions match TRBD1. V dropped 2 bases and J dropped 5; count of bases not matched to a gene: 11. This CDR3 has 17 residues. Germline CDR1 and CDR2: MGHRA and YSYEKL. The DNA for the CDR3 is TGCGCCAGCAGCCAATTTTTCTACAGGGGCGAGACCGGGGAGCTGTTTTTT. It yields the protein CASSQFFYRGETGELFF.